The next 29 T cell receptor beta chains were all read from a single sample in a study of blood T cell repertoires in COVID-19 (dated by TCRdb to the early 2020s). The library was obtained by the immunoSEQ multiplex PCR assay. This immuneACCESS table, as held by TCRdb, lists in-frame sequences with V and J called but not all clones. Of the missing ones, under half trace to an unresolved V gene in checked studies; the others have no known cause. In all, the sample holds 150,000 to 200,000 clones, and about 88% of those were seen once. The ten largest clonotypes hold about 2% of the sample. The sequencing input was peripheral blood. The receptor set was obtained from an older man with active or convalescent COVID-19.

The V and J genes are TRBV28 and TRBJ2-2, with a possible D match to TRBD2 (6 bases). V gave up 5 bases and J gave up 11 bases, with 39 bases separating them. This CDR3 is built from 21 residues. Germline-derived CDR1 and CDR2 are MDHEN and SYDVKM. The CDR3 bases are TGTGCCAGCAGTCCACTTCCGGGGGACCGGGGAGCTCCTTCGCCGGCCCATGAGCTGTTTTTT. The encoded protein is CASSPLPGDRGAPSPAHELFF. Combining the CDR3 with reference TRBV28 and TRBJ2-2 gives the whole variable domain DVKVTQSSRYLVKRTGEKVFLECVQDMDHENMFWYRQDPGLGLRLIYFSYDVKMKEKGDIPEGYSVSREKKERFSLILESASTNQTSMYLCASSPLPGDRGAPSPAHELFFGEGSRLTVL.

V gene TRBV12-1 combines with J gene TRBJ1-5. TRBV12-1 is recorded as a pseudogene. The length of the CDR3 is 14 residues. The CDR3 protein is CASRFAGVNQPQHF. CDR3 nucleotide sequence: TGTGCCAGCAGATTTGCCGGGGTGAATCAGCCCCAGCATTTT.

This CDR3 is CASSKDRGWGNEQFF. The DNA of the CDR3 is TGTGCCAGCAGTAAGGACAGGGGGTGGGGCAATGAGCAGTTCTTC. V usage is TRBV28 and J usage is TRBJ2-1; TRBD1 matches at 10 bases. In germline, CDR1 is MDHEN, CDR2 SYDVKM. This CDR3 comprises 15 residues. Trimming removed 5 bases from V and 6 bases from J; junction bases left unmatched: 7.

V usage is TRBV14 and J usage is TRBJ2-7, with 9 bases lining up with TRBD1. Germline V CDR1 and CDR2: SGHDN, FVKESK. The V gene end was trimmed by 3 bases and the J gene end by 7 bases; junction bases not matched to a gene: 13. This CDR3 contains 16 residues. The CDR3 coding sequence is TGTGCCAGCAGCCAGCGCTCCGGGACAGGGTTCCAAGAGCAGTACTTC. Its translation is CASSQRSGTGFQEQYF.

The gene calls are TRBV6-5 and TRBJ1-4; 8 bases agree with TRBD1. The CDR3 runs to 14 residues. V trimming: 6 bases; J trimming: 3 bases; junction bases outside the gene matches: 3. Germline values: CDR1 MNHEY, CDR2 SVGAGI. CDR3: CASRPGGPNEKLFF. DNA for the CDR3: TGTGCCAGCAGACCAGGGGGCCCTAATGAAAAACTGTTTTTT.

V gene TRBV3-1 (or the pseudogene TRBV3-2) combines with J gene TRBJ2-4, with D perhaps TRBD2 (6 bases). This CDR3 comprises 19 residues. Germline V gives CDR1 LGHDT, CDR2 YNNKEL (reference sequence). V gave up 3 bases and J gave up 0 bases, with 21 bases separating them. The CDR3 region is CASSHGSTGQGLAKNIQYF. CDR3 nucleotides: TGTGCCAGCAGCCATGGGTCTACCGGTCAGGGACTAGCCAAAAACATTCAGTACTTC.

This chain uses TRBV28 with TRBJ1-6; 7 bases align to TRBD1. Trimming cost V 5 bases and J 5 bases; bases outside gene matches: 6. The V gene's germline CDR1 is MDHEN and CDR2 SYDVKM. This CDR3 region has 15 residues. This chain's CDR3 is CASSKTGTDNSPLHF. For the CDR3, the DNA is TGTGCCAGCAGTAAAACCGGGACAGATAATTCACCCCTCCACTTT. Drawing the rest from reference TRBV28 and TRBJ1-6, the complete variable domain is DVKVTQSSRYLVKRTGEKVFLECVQDMDHENMFWYRQDPGLGLRLIYFSYDVKMKEKGDIPEGYSVSREKKERFSLILESASTNQTSMYLCASSKTGTDNSPLHFGNGTRLTVT.

This sequence joins TRBV4-3 and TRBJ1-3; D gene uncertain. Germline V gene data show CDR1 as LGHNA and CDR2 as YSLEER. V was cut by 1 base and J by 2 bases, with 12 bases left in between. The CDR3 totals 16 residues. This CDR3 reads CASSQARGYPGNTIYF. The CDR3, as DNA: TGCGCCAGCAGCCAAGCTAGAGGGTACCCTGGAAACACCATATATTTT.

This clone was recorded a few times. The same CDR3 is also encoded by other DNA sequences in this sample. The V gene is TRBV28, the J gene TRBJ2-7; 9 bases are shared with TRBD2. CDR1 and CDR2 from the germline V gene are MDHEN and SYDVKM. The CDR3 is 15 residues long. V lost 6 bases and J lost 2; bases outside the gene matches: 8. CDR3 DNA: TGTGCCAGCAGATCACCGGGACTAGCTCCCTACGAGCAGTACTTC. It yields the protein CASRSPGLAPYEQYF.

The J gene is TRBJ2-3, the V gene TRBV5-1; TRBD2 matches 10 bases. Germline-derived CDR1 and CDR2 are SGHRS and YFSETQ. V trimming: 0 bases; J trimming: 0 bases; junction bases outside the gene matches: 1. This CDR3 region has 16 residues. The CDR3 nucleotides are TGCGCCAGCAGCTTGGCACTAGCGGGGAGCACAGATACGCAGTATTTT. This gives the protein CASSLALAGSTDTQYF.

V usage is TRBV3-1 (or the pseudogene TRBV3-2) and J usage is TRBJ2-2; a weak D match, TRBD1 (6 bases). Per germline, CDR1 LGHDT and CDR2 YNNKEL (reference sequence). The V end lost 4 bases, the J end lost 5 bases, and 11 bases lay between the germline ends. There are 14 residues in the CDR3. The CDR3 here is CASSRKQGTGELFF. In nucleotides, the CDR3 is TGTGCCAGCAGCCGAAAACAGGGAACCGGGGAGCTGTTTTTT.

The J gene is TRBJ2-5, the V gene TRBV3-1 (or the pseudogene TRBV3-2); D is possibly TRBD1 (5 bases). The V gene's germline CDR1 is LGHDT and CDR2 YNNKEL (reference sequence). The CDR3 runs 14 residues. Trimming took off 4 bases at V and 9 bases at J, with 18 bases between the two ends. In DNA form, the CDR3 reads TGTGCCAGCAGCCGAGCCGATCAGGGTGCGGCCCAGTACTTC. It yields the protein CASSRADQGAAQYF.

This clone was detected only once. The DNA for the CDR3 is TGCAGCGTGCGATGGACTAGCGGGTCATACAATGAGCAGTTCTTC. It specifies CSVRWTSGSYNEQFF. V and J are TRBV29-1 and TRBJ2-1; 11 nucleotides match TRBD2. Germline-derived CDR1 and CDR2 are SQVTM and ANQGSEA. Germline trimming cut 6 bases from V and 4 bases from J; bases unmatched to any gene: 8. The CDR3 is 15 residues long.

The V gene is TRBV7-2, the J gene TRBJ1-2; the match to TRBD1 covers 9 bases. Germline lookup yields CDR1 SGHTA and CDR2 FQGNSA. V shed 3 bases and J 7 bases; nucleotides not matched to a gene: 12. The CDR3 has 16 residues. CDR3 residues: CASSFIHLGTGSGYTF. The DNA for the CDR3 is TGTGCCAGCAGCTTTATCCATTTAGGGACAGGGAGTGGCTACACCTTC.

The chain uses TRBV5-1 and TRBJ2-5; the match to TRBD1 covers 9 bases. The CDR3 spans 15 residues. V shed 4 bases, J shed 5 bases, and the junction held 9 bases outside the gene matches. Per the germline V gene, CDR1 is SGHRS and CDR2 is YFSETQ. CDR3 residues: CASSLTGTGRETQYF. CDR3 coding DNA: TGCGCCAGCAGCCTGACCGGGACAGGGAGGGAGACCCAGTACTTC.

This clone came up once. The rearrangement joins TRBV7-9 to TRBJ2-1, with D unclear. Germline V lookup: CDR1 SEHNR, CDR2 FQNEAQ (reference sequence). The CDR3 runs 14 residues. V lost 0 bases, J lost 2 bases, and 5 bases lay in between. The DNA of the CDR3 is TGTGCCAGCAGCTTAGCCGGTACCTACAATGAGCAGTTCTTC. This codes for CASSLAGTYNEQFF.

CDR3 DNA sequence: TGTGCCAGCTCACCAGCAGGGGGCAGGGATCAGCCCCAGCATTTT. Translated: CASSPAGGRDQPQHF. V is TRBV18 and J is TRBJ1-5; the match to TRBD1 covers 8 bases. Trimming took 2 bases from V and 5 from J; bases not matched to a gene: 5. The CDR3 has 15 residues. Germline loops: CDR1 KGHSH, CDR2 LQKENI.

This clone was seen only once. The V gene is TRBV6-6, the J gene TRBJ2-3, with a weak D call TRBD1 (5 bases). This CDR3 has 18 amino acids. Germline CDR1 and CDR2: MNHNY and SVGAGI (reference sequence). Trimming stripped 5 bases from V and 4 bases from J, with 25 bases between. Written as DNA, the CDR3 is TGTGCCAGCAGTCGGCCGAGACTCGGTGGGGCGATCCCAGATACGCAGTATTTT. This gives the protein CASSRPRLGGAIPDTQYF.

The J gene is TRBJ2-2, the V gene TRBV19; a weak D match, TRBD1 (6 bases). V was pared by 3 bases and J by 6 bases, with 23 bases between. This CDR3 has 18 residues. Germline CDR1 and CDR2: LNHDA and SQIVND (reference sequence). Here the CDR3 DNA reads TGTGCCAGTAGTATGGATCGTCGGCGACAGGCGATTTCCGGGGAGCTGTTTTTT. It yields the protein CASSMDRRRQAISGELFF.

The chain couples TRBV20-1 to TRBJ2-5; D is ambiguous. The ends were cut back, 3 bases at V and 3 bases at J, with 11 bases in the middle. This CDR3 has 13 residues. CDR1 is DFQATT, CDR2 SNEGSKA, per germline (reference sequence). CDR3 sequence: CSASIHQKETQYF. CDR3 nucleotide sequence: TGCAGTGCTAGTATACACCAGAAAGAGACCCAGTACTTC.

For the CDR3, the DNA is TGTGCTAGTGGTAGACAGGGGTGGGATACGCAGTATTTT. Translation gives CASGRQGWDTQYF. This chain uses TRBV12-5 with TRBJ2-3; TRBD1 matches 8 bases. J was trimmed by 6 bases and V by 5 bases; bases with no gene match: 4. Germline CDR1 and CDR2: LGHNT and FRNRAP. This CDR3 is built from 13 residues.

Only one count was recorded for this clone. The chain links TRBV9 to TRBJ2-5; 7 nucleotides match TRBD2. The CDR3 is 14 residues long. The germline gives CDR1 SGDLS, CDR2 YYNGEE. V trimming: 4 bases; J trimming: 1 base; junction bases outside the gene matches: 4. The CDR3 sequence: CASSPAGVQETQYF. The CDR3 DNA is TGTGCCAGCAGCCCCGCGGGAGTCCAAGAGACCCAGTACTTC.

V is TRBV7-8 and J is TRBJ2-3; 7 bases agree with TRBD2. V gave up 1 base and J gave up 0 bases; unmatched junction bases: 4. The germline V gene has CDR1 SGHVS and CDR2 FQNEAQ. The CDR3 length is 16 residues. This CDR3 reads CASSLERRGSTDTQYF. Written as DNA, the CDR3 is TGTGCCAGCAGCTTAGAGCGGCGGGGGAGCACAGATACGCAGTATTTT.

The V call is TRBV2, the J call TRBJ2-2; 8 nucleotides match TRBD1. CDR3 length: 18 amino acids. V was clipped by 2 bases and J by 7 bases; unmatched bases: 15. Germline CDR1 SNHLY, CDR2 FYNNEI. The CDR3 loop is CASSELYTVDRGVGELFF. As DNA, the CDR3 is TGTGCCAGCAGTGAACTATATACAGTCGACAGGGGTGTCGGGGAGCTGTTTTTT.

This clone was counted once. This rearrangement joins TRBV4-1 to TRBJ2-1; 7 nucleotides line up with TRBD1. Germline V gene data show CDR1 as MGHRA and CDR2 as YSYEKL. The CDR3 length is 14 residues. V shed 3 bases and J 2 bases; nucleotides not matched to a gene: 1. The CDR3 DNA reads TGCGCCAGCAGCCAGACAGGGACCTACAATGAGCAGTTCTTC. It specifies CASSQTGTYNEQFF.

This chain links TRBV6-5 with TRBJ2-3, with 9 bases aligning to TRBD1. The V and J ends lost 4 bases and 6 bases, in that order; junction bases with no gene match: 8. The CDR3 runs 15 residues. From germline, CDR1 is MNHEY and CDR2 SVGAGI. CDR3 loop: CASSSFGTGTDTQYF. Here the CDR3 DNA reads TGTGCCAGCAGTTCTTTCGGGACAGGGACCGATACGCAGTATTTT.

CDR3 sequence: CASSPQLGGTGELFF. The CDR3 DNA is TGTGCCAGCTCACCACAGCTCGGGGGCACCGGGGAGCTGTTTTTT. This chain joins TRBV18 and TRBJ2-2; D is perhaps TRBD2 (6 bases). The CDR3 totals 15 residues. Germline CDR1 is KGHSH and CDR2 is LQKENI. Trimming pared 1 base from V and 4 bases from J, leaving 10 bases between.

The rearrangement links TRBV19 to TRBJ1-3; D possibly corresponds to TRBD1 (5 bases). The V gene lost 6 bases and the J gene lost 0 bases, with 9 bases spanning the gap. The CDR3 has 14 amino acids. CDR1 and CDR2 from the germline V gene are LNHDA and SQIVND (reference sequence). The CDR3 sequence: CASSTRGSGNTIYF. The CDR3 DNA sequence: TGTGCCAGTAGCACAAGGGGCTCTGGAAACACCATATATTTT. The whole variable domain, remainder taken from reference TRBV19 and TRBJ1-3, is DGGITQSPKYLFRKEGQNVTLSCEQNLNHDAMYWYRQDPGQGLRLIYYSQIVNDFQKGDIAEGYSVSREKKESFPLTVTSAQKNPTAFYLCASSTRGSGNTIYFGEGSWLTVV.

J is TRBJ1-4 and V is TRBV27; D may be TRBD1 (6 bases). Trimming stripped 4 bases from V and 8 bases from J, with 17 bases between. CDR3 length: 15 residues. CDR1 is MNHEY and CDR2 is SMNVEV in the germline V gene (reference sequence). The CDR3 region is CASSSSTGGQEKLFF. The CDR3 nucleotides are TGTGCCAGCAGTTCCTCGACAGGCGGACAAGAAAAACTGTTTTTT.